Reported below is one TCR beta chain. Its antigen is not identified. These data belong to a study of Tregs in tolerant kidney transplant recipients. General observations from the study: Some patients' samples used different primers over time, so nucleotide sequences weren't comparable.

Sequenced by immunoSEQ multiplex PCR; TCRdb stores in-frame clones only, minus some. The sample carries tens of thousands of clones, 95% to 98% recorded once. Germline values: CDR1 SGHRS, CDR2 YFSETQ. This CDR3 region has 15 residues. The junction had 3 bases not matched to a gene; V was cut back by 1 base and J by 2 bases. The receptor was isolated from a human donor who received a combined kidney and bone marrow transplant. The chain links TRBV5-1 to TRBJ2-7, with TRBD2 matching 10 bases. This specimen consisted of Tregs from blood, obtained before the transplant. CDR3 residues: CASSLPSGGAYEQYF. For the CDR3, the DNA is TGCGCCAGCAGCTTGCCCAGCGGGGGGGCCTACGAGCAGTACTTC.